This T cell receptor beta chain derives from a study of CD8+ T cells in alopecia areata. Study as a whole: The study gave treated patients oral tofacitinib at 5 to 10 mg twice daily. Findings and caveats of the study: Within the top 100, expanded CD8+ clones significantly decreased with tofacitinib, as did scalp clonality.

Germline CDR1 reads MGHRA; CDR2 reads YSYEKL. This CDR3 spans 13 amino acids. Trimming cost V 6 bases and J 6 bases, with 11 bases left between them. Turning to this clone: What it binds is not known.

Treatment of the sample: oral pan-JAK inhibitor, 5-10 mg twice daily. Sorting of CD4+ and CD8+ T cells was performed on PBMCs. Reverse transcribed after extraction, RNA yielded cDNA as the sequencing template. Clones were read by immunoSEQ multiplex PCR, and TCRdb kept only the in-frame ones, dropping some. The sample includes tens of thousands of clones, around 42% of them seen just once. This clonotype was obtained from a human donor with alopecia areata. V usage is TRBV4-1 and J usage is TRBJ2-2, with D maybe TRBD1 (6 bases). The input for sequencing was CD8+ T cells sorted from blood, taken at approximately week 36, from a patient treated with tofacitinib. CDR3 in DNA: TGCGCCAGCAGTGGCGAGGGGGCCGGGGAGCTGTTTTTT. This encodes CASSGEGAGELFF.